A single sample gave rise to the 25 T cell receptor beta chains below, sequenced in a study of blood T cell repertoires in COVID-19. The protocol was immunoSEQ multiplex PCR, while the TCRdb copy is restricted to in-frame clones and leaves out a portion. In the table there are about 45,000 clones, about 86% of which are singletons. The sample was peripheral blood. These receptor sequences come from a human donor in a cohort sampled during active COVID-19.

This chain connects TRBV7-8 to TRBJ1-5; D remains unclear. The CDR3 runs 16 residues. The V and J ends lost 5 bases and 3 bases respectively, with 17 bases between them. The germline gives CDR1 SGHVS, CDR2 FQNEAQ. The DNA for the CDR3 is TGTGCCAGCAGCCAAGGAGGGTCGGGCTCCAATCAGCCCCAGCATTTT. Translation gives CASSQGGSGSNQPQHF. Full variable domain (rest looked up from reference TRBV7-8 and TRBJ1-5): GAGVSQSPRYKVAKRGQDVALRCDPISGHVSLFWYQQALGQGPEFLTYFQNEAQLDKSGLPSDRFFAERPEGSVSTLKIQRTQQEDSAVYLCASSQGGSGSNQPQHFGDGTRLSIL.

The chain joins TRBV28 to TRBJ2-7, with 7 nucleotides matching TRBD1. CDR1 and CDR2 (germline): MDHEN, SYDVKM. The ends lost 5 bases at V and 2 bases at J; junction bases unmatched: 3. The CDR3 totals 13 residues. CDR3 in DNA: TGTGCCAGCAGTATCGGACAGGCCTACGAGCAGTACGTC. It encodes CASSIGQAYEQYV.

The chain carries TRBV20-1 and TRBJ2-2, with 7 nucleotides matching TRBD1. This CDR3 spans 15 amino acids. Germline CDR1 DFQATT, CDR2 SNEGSKA (reference sequence). V was clipped by 3 bases and J by 0 bases; unmatched bases: 4. CDR3 bases: TGCAGTGCTAGTGCTCAGGGGGCGAACACCGGGGAGCTGTTTTTT. Its protein product is CSASAQGANTGELFF.

This clone has a single count. V usage is TRBV7-6 and J usage is TRBJ2-2; TRBD1 agrees at 8 bases. Trimming cost V 1 base and J 6 bases; bases outside gene matches: 4. The CDR3 contains 15 residues. Germline values: CDR1 SGHVS, CDR2 FNYEAQ. The CDR3 DNA reads as TGTGCCAGCAGCTTAGGGGCGACAGGGGCCGGGGAGCTGTTTTTT. This sequence encodes CASSLGATGAGELFF.

The rearrangement joins TRBV7-9 to TRBJ1-1; TRBD1 agrees at 8 bases. Per germline, CDR1 SEHNR and CDR2 FQNEAQ (reference sequence). CDR3 size: 17 residues. J was trimmed by 10 bases and V by 1 base; bases with no gene match: 17. The CDR3 spells CASSLGRGQGADLAAFF. The CDR3 nucleotides are TGTGCCAGCAGCTTAGGAAGAGGCCAGGGGGCAGATTTAGCAGCTTTCTTT.

This clone occurred a few times. V and J are TRBV6-2 or TRBV6-3 and TRBJ1-1, with D perhaps matching TRBD1 (6 bases). Trimming took 0 bases from V and 7 from J, leaving 6 bases between them. Germline lookup yields CDR1 MNHEY and CDR2 SVGEGT. The CDR3 is 12 amino acids. The CDR3 loop is CASSYSTGEAFF. CDR3 sequence (DNA): TGTGCCAGCAGTTACTCGACAGGTGAAGCTTTCTTT.

The chain links TRBV5-1 to TRBJ2-3; 8 nucleotides align to TRBD2. The germline gives CDR1 SGHRS, CDR2 YFSETQ. The CDR3 is 14 amino acids. J lost 3 bases, V lost 6 bases, and 6 bases had no gene match. The CDR3 DNA reads as TGCGCCAGCATGGTAGCGGGGTATACAGATACGCAGTATTTT. As protein: CASMVAGYTDTQYF.

The rearrangement joins TRBV7-9 to TRBJ1-6; possibly TRBD1 for D (5 bases). This CDR3 contains 14 residues. Trimming shortened V by 5 bases and J by 6 bases, and 11 bases separated the two germline ends. Per germline, CDR1 SEHNR and CDR2 FQNEAQ (reference sequence). CDR3 in amino acids: CASSHRLSNSPLHF. CDR3 bases: TGTGCCAGCAGCCACAGGCTTAGTAATTCACCCCTCCACTTT.

The chain carries TRBV19 and TRBJ2-7; 7 positions match TRBD1. V trimming: 5 bases; J trimming: 1 base; junction bases outside the gene matches: 5. This CDR3 has 14 residues. Germline V gives CDR1 LNHDA, CDR2 SQIVND (reference sequence). CDR3 DNA sequence: TGTGCCAGTAGTTCCCAGACAGGGTCCTACGAGCAGTACTTC. This translates into CASSSQTGSYEQYF.

This clone showed up just once. The CDR3 protein is CAIGDRQPYGYTF. CDR3 bases: TGTGCCATCGGGGACAGACAACCCTATGGCTACACCTTC. The genes are TRBV10-3 and TRBJ1-2, with TRBD1 matching over 7 bases. V lost 8 bases to trimming and J lost 4 bases; unmatched junction nucleotides: 7. The CDR3 contains 13 residues. The germline V gene has CDR1 ENHRY and CDR2 SYGVKD.

The V gene is TRBV3-1 (or the pseudogene TRBV3-2), the J gene TRBJ2-1; 7 nucleotides match TRBD1. Looked up from germline, CDR1 is LGHDT and CDR2 is YNNKEL (reference sequence). J was trimmed by 2 bases and V by 1 base; bases with no gene match: 14. The CDR3 is 19 residues long. The CDR3 DNA reads as TGTGCCAGCAGCCAAGGGCGACAGGGAAGAAAACGACCCTACAATGAGCAGTTCTTC. This codes for CASSQGRQGRKRPYNEQFF.

This sequence joins TRBV4-3 and TRBJ1-2, with D tentatively TRBD1 (6 bases). The CDR3 runs 15 residues. The germline V and J ends were trimmed by 1 base and 1 base, with 10 bases remaining between them. CDR1 and CDR2 from the germline V gene are LGHNA and YSLEER. CDR3 protein: CASSQGGPGNYGYTF. The DNA of the CDR3 is TGCGCCAGCAGCCAAGGGGGGCCCGGTAACTATGGCTACACCTTC.

The chain recombines TRBV5-8 with TRBJ2-1; 9 bases are shared with TRBD2. Trimming at V came to 4 bases and at J to 0 bases, leaving 11 bases not matched to a gene. CDR1 and CDR2 (germline): SGHTS, YDEGEE. The CDR3 is made up of 18 amino acids. The CDR3 nucleotides are TGTGCCAGCAGCACACCAGGCGGGGGGGCGAGCTCCTACAATGAGCAGTTCTTC. As protein: CASSTPGGGASSYNEQFF. Using reference TRBV5-8 and TRBJ2-1 for the parts outside the CDR3, the full variable domain is EAGVTQSPTHLIKTRGQQATLRCSPISGHTSVYWYQQALGLGLQFLLWYDEGEERNRGNFPPRFSGRQFPNYSSELNVNALELEDSALYLCASSTPGGGASSYNEQFFGPGTRLTVL.

The chain recombines TRBV15 with TRBJ1-1; D is perhaps TRBD1 (6 bases). From germline, CDR1 is LNHNV and CDR2 YYDKDF (reference sequence). Trimming took off 5 bases at V and 4 bases at J, with 11 bases between the two ends. This CDR3 is built from 13 residues. CDR3 DNA: TGTGCCACCAGCGTTACAGGGACCACTGAAGCTTTCTTT. It codes for CATSVTGTTEAFF.

The chain joins TRBV19 to TRBJ2-5; 11 bases map to TRBD2. The germline V gene has CDR1 LNHDA and CDR2 SQIVND (reference sequence). J was trimmed by 0 bases and V by 7 bases; bases with no gene match: 13. The CDR3 runs to 18 residues. The CDR3 spells CASTPGTSGSRYQETQYF. CDR3 DNA sequence: TGTGCCAGTACCCCTGGGACTAGCGGTTCTAGGTACCAAGAGACCCAGTACTTC. The full variable domain, completed using reference TRBV19 and TRBJ2-5, is DGGITQSPKYLFRKEGQNVTLSCEQNLNHDAMYWYRQDPGQGLRLIYYSQIVNDFQKGDIAEGYSVSREKKESFPLTVTSAQKNPTAFYLCASTPGTSGSRYQETQYFGPGTRLLVL.

The chain joins TRBV19 to TRBJ2-5, with a weak D call TRBD1 (5 bases). Trimming pared 7 bases from V and 6 bases from J, leaving 15 bases between. The CDR3 length is 13 residues. Germline values: CDR1 LNHDA, CDR2 SQIVND (reference sequence). This CDR3 is CASTVSQGKTQYF. As DNA, the CDR3 is TGTGCCAGTACTGTCAGCCAGGGAAAGACCCAGTACTTC.

V usage is TRBV6-4 and J usage is TRBJ2-7; 11 nucleotides align to TRBD1. From germline, CDR1 is MRHNA and CDR2 SNTAGT. J gave up 2 bases and V 8 bases, and 2 bases lay outside the gene matches. The CDR3 runs to 13 residues. The CDR3 here is CASGQGATYEQYV. The CDR3 DNA is TGTGCCAGCGGACAGGGGGCAACCTACGAGCAGTACGTC.

The chain has TRBV23-1 and TRBJ2-7; 10 bases are a match to TRBD2. TRBV23-1 is annotated as an ORF whose role is uncertain. The trim removed 6 bases at V and 4 bases at J, leaving 9 bases unmatched. The CDR3 covers 15 residues. CDR3 DNA sequence: TGCGCCAGCAGGTCCGGGACTAGCGAGTCGTACGAGCAGTACTTC. Its protein is CASRSGTSESYEQYF.

V usage is TRBV5-5 and J usage is TRBJ2-6; D is unclear. Trimming took off 2 bases at V and 0 bases at J, with 6 bases between the two ends. This CDR3 comprises 15 residues. Germline loops: CDR1 SGHKS, CDR2 YYEKEE (reference sequence). CDR3 DNA: TGTGCCAGCAGCTTACACAGCTCTGGGGCCAACGTCCTGACTTTC. Encoded protein: CASSLHSSGANVLTF.

V is TRBV19 and J is TRBJ2-3; 7 bases are shared with TRBD2. V lost 5 bases to trimming and J lost 0 bases; unmatched junction nucleotides: 8. The CDR3 is made up of 16 amino acids. Germline V gene sequence: CDR1 LNHDA, CDR2 SQIVND (reference sequence). CDR3 amino acids: CASSPLGGVSTDTQYF. The CDR3 DNA follows: TGTGCCAGTAGTCCGTTGGGGGGGGTGAGCACAGATACGCAGTATTTT.

In this sample, this clone turned up once. The chain recombines TRBV3-1 (or the pseudogene TRBV3-2) with TRBJ1-4; 7 nucleotides match TRBD1. This CDR3 is built from 16 residues. The germline CDR1 and CDR2 sequences are LGHDT and YNNKEL (reference sequence). V lost 4 bases, J lost 5 bases, and 10 bases stayed unmatched. The CDR3 DNA reads TGTGCCAGCAGCCCCAGGACAGGCCTCCTGAATGAAAAACTGTTTTTT. Protein product: CASSPRTGLLNEKLFF.

The chain joins TRBV6-6 to TRBJ1-1, with 7 bases lining up with TRBD1. The CDR3 covers 13 residues. V trimming: 6 bases; J trimming: 6 bases; junction bases outside the gene matches: 7. Germline assignment: CDR1 MNHNY and CDR2 SVGAGI (reference sequence). The CDR3: CASSRDRVSEAFF. CDR3 DNA: TGTGCCAGCAGCCGAGACAGGGTCTCTGAAGCTTTCTTT.

The chain employs TRBV2 and TRBJ1-6; tentatively, D is TRBD1 (5 bases). Trimming pared 7 bases from V and 9 bases from J, leaving 16 bases between. The germline V gene has CDR1 SNHLY and CDR2 FYNNEI. The CDR3 has 14 amino acids. This CDR3 reads CASMPDRGGSPLHF. The CDR3 nucleotides read TGTGCCAGCATGCCGGACCGCGGGGGTTCACCCCTCCACTTT.

This chain connects TRBV9 to TRBJ1-2; 10 bases agree with TRBD1. There are 13 residues in the CDR3. Trimming took 3 bases from V and 4 from J; bases not matched to a gene: 0. The germline gives CDR1 SGDLS, CDR2 YYNGEE. CDR3 DNA sequence: TGTGCCAGCAGCGGGACAGGGGGCTATGGCTACACCTTC. Protein: CASSGTGGYGYTF. Full variable domain (missing parts from reference TRBV9 and TRBJ1-2): DSGVTQTPKHLITATGQRVTLRCSPRSGDLSVYWYQQSLDQGLQFLIQYYNGEERAKGNILERFSAQQFPDLHSELNLSSLELGDSALYFCASSGTGGYGYTFGSGTRLTVV.

This chain joins TRBV5-6 and TRBJ2-2; TRBD2 matches at 8 bases. Germline CDR1 and CDR2: SGHDT and YYEEEE. V trimming: 4 bases; J trimming: 7 bases; junction bases outside the gene matches: 6. The CDR3 runs 14 residues. CDR3 DNA: TGTGCCAGCAGCACGGGACTAGAGAACGGGGAGCTGTTTTTT. Translating gives CASSTGLENGELFF.